This T cell receptor beta chain emerged from a study of blood T cell repertoires in COVID-19. In the source study's methods: Reference gene primers were amplified, and this amplification served to estimate nucleated cell counts. Sequenced by immunoSEQ multiplex PCR; TCRdb stores in-frame clones only, minus some. Clone size and the V and J calls come from that table; the DNA yielded D and trimming. The sample carries roughly 290,000 clones, about 89% recorded once. This clone occurred many times. Trimming removed 0 bases at V and 4 bases at J, with 12 bases between. The CDR3 is made up of 15 amino acids. Germline assignment: CDR1 SGDLS and CDR2 YYNGEE.

The chain combines TRBV9 with TRBJ2-3, with a tentative D call TRBD2 (5 bases). The sequencing sample was made of peripheral blood. The receptor was derived from a woman aged 45 to 65 who had recovered from COVID-19. CDR3 amino acids: CASSVAAAGSDTQYF. The CDR3 DNA sequence: TGTGCCAGCAGCGTAGCGGCGGCGGGTTCAGATACGCAGTATTTT.